This is a list of T cell receptor beta chains from one sample in a study of shared clonotypes between healthy human individuals. Sequencing was performed with immunoSEQ multiplex PCR; in TCRdb, only in-frame clones are kept and a portion is missing. The sample holds roughly 2.5 million clones, roughly 92% seen once. Input material: naive CD4+ T cells sorted from blood. The receptors shown here come from a young man in good health. CDR3s include the opening cysteine and the closing phenylalanine or tryptophan. D genes are given only for firm matches. Not every row has a clone size; where given, it reads once, few, many or a size class.

.	TRBV5-1	TRBJ2-3	TRBD2	TGCGCCAGCAGCTACCTAGCGGGGGACCCCACAGATACGCAGTATTTT	CASSYLAGDPTDTQYF
.	TRBV11-3	TRBJ1-5	.	TGTGCCAGCAGCTTAGAGCAGAGCTATAGCAATCAGCCCCAGCATTTT	CASSLEQSYSNQPQHF
.	TRBV6-5	TRBJ2-2	.	TGTGCCAGCAGTCCGTACCCTGGGGAGCTGTTTTTT	CASSPYPGELFF
.	TRBV5-4	TRBJ2-1	TRBD2	TGTGCCAGCAGCTTTGGGTCTAGCGGGAGAAATGAGCAGTTCTTC	CASSFGSSGRNEQFF
.	TRBV11-3	TRBJ2-1	.	TGTGCCAGCCGGGACATGGGGAACAATGAGCAGTTCTTC	CASRDMGNNEQFF
.	TRBV19	TRBJ1-3	.	TGTGCCAGTACAGATCTTGGTGCTGGAAACACCATATATTTT	CASTDLGAGNTIYF
.	TRBV5-1	TRBJ2-1	.	TGCGCCAGCAGCAGGGACAACTACAATGAGCAGTTCTTC	CASSRDNYNEQFF
.	TRBV19	TRBJ1-4	.	TGTGCCAGTGTTGGGGGGGCGACTAATGAAAAACTGTTTTTT	CASVGGATNEKLFF
.	TRBV9	TRBJ2-1	TRBD2	TGTGCCAGCAGCGTGCGGGGGGACCCGGCGTACAATGAGCAGTTCTTC	CASSVRGDPAYNEQFF
.	TRBV19	TRBJ1-2	.	TGTGCCAGTAGTATTCCGGGTAACTATGGCTACACCTTC	CASSIPGNYGYTF
.	TRBV5-1	TRBJ2-7	.	TGCGCCAGCGGACTTGAGGGAACCTACGAGCAGTACTTC	CASGLEGTYEQYF
few	TRBV7-6	TRBJ1-3	TRBD1	TGTGCCAGCAGCTACGGACAGGCCTCTGGAAACACCATATATTTT	CASSYGQASGNTIYF
.	TRBV7-2	TRBJ2-7	.	TGTGCCAGCAGTTCAAGCTCCTACGAGCAGTACTTC	CASSSSSYEQYF
.	TRBV6-1	TRBJ2-5	.	TGTGCCAGCAGCGATTCTCCGGCACAGACCCAGTACTTC	CASSDSPAQTQYF
once	TRBV6-5	TRBJ2-4	.	TGTGCCACCATACCTTTCACGGGGGTCAAAAACATTCAGTACTTC	CATIPFTGVKNIQYF
.	TRBV29-1	TRBJ2-7	TRBD1	TGCAGCGTCGTTCCGGGACAGGGGGTCTACGAGCAGTACTTC	CSVVPGQGVYEQYF
.	TRBV4-3	TRBJ2-1	.	TGCGCCAGCAGCCAAGAGAGCCCGGTCTACAATGAGCAGTTCTTC	CASSQESPVYNEQFF
.	TRBV5-1	TRBJ1-2	.	TGCGCCAGCAGCTTGGCCGAACAGGGCCCCTTAGAGGGCTACACCTTC	CASSLAEQGPLEGYTF
.	TRBV4-3	TRBJ2-6	.	TGCGCCAGCAGCCAAGAAGAGATCACTGGGGCCAACGTCCTGACTTTC	CASSQEEITGANVLTF
.	TRBV6-5	TRBJ2-7	.	TGTGCCAGCAGTTTGGGGGAGGTAGCCCTCGAGCAGTACTTC	CASSLGEVALEQYF
.	TRBV5-4	TRBJ1-6	.	TGTGCCAGCAGCTCGGCAGGGAGCTCCTATAATTCACCCCTCCACTTT	CASSSAGSSYNSPLHF
.	TRBV6-6	TRBJ1-4	.	TGTGCCAGCAGAGGTGGGGAAACGAGGGCTAATGAAAAACTGTTTTTT	CASRGGETRANEKLFF
.	TRBV2	TRBJ1-3	TRBD1	TGTGCCAGCAGTGGGACAGGTGGAAACACCATATATTTT	CASSGTGGNTIYF
.	TRBV5-1	TRBJ2-3	.	TGCGCCAGCAGCGCGAGGACACGCACAGATACGCAGTATTTT	CASSARTRTDTQYF
.	TRBV6-1	TRBJ2-7	TRBD2	TGTGCCAGCACAGACTGGCGGGGGGGGACCTACGAGCAGTACTTC	CASTDWRGGTYEQYF
few	TRBV30	TRBJ1-1	TRBD1	TGTGCCTGGAGTGGCAGGGGGCAGGACGCTTTCTTT	CAWSGRGQDAFF
.	TRBV2	TRBJ1-6	.	TGTGCCAGCAGGCTCTTAAGCCCCTATAATTCACCCCTCCACTTT	CASRLLSPYNSPLHF
.	TRBV7-6	TRBJ2-3	TRBD2	TGTGCCAGCAGCTTAGCCGCGGGGGGGAGCACAGATACGCAGTATTTT	CASSLAAGGSTDTQYF
.	TRBV27	TRBJ1-1	.	TGTGCCAGCAGGCGAACAGAGAACACTGAAGCTTTCTTT	CASRRTENTEAFF
.	TRBV9	TRBJ2-2	TRBD2	TGTGCCAGCAGCGTAGGACTAGCGGCCGGTCCCGGGGAGCTGTTTTTT	CASSVGLAAGPGELFF
.	TRBV5-1	TRBJ2-7	TRBD1	TGCGCCAGCAGCCCAGGGGGTGCGGTCGACGAGCAGTACTTC	CASSPGGAVDEQYF
.	TRBV20-1	TRBJ2-7	.	TGCAGTGCTGGGGACTTAGAGCAGTACTTC	CSAGDLEQYF
.	TRBV11-2	TRBJ2-2	.	TGTGCCAGCAGCTCAGTGGTGGGGAGCCCCGGGGAGCTGTTTTTT	CASSSVVGSPGELFF
.	TRBV19	TRBJ2-5	TRBD2	TGTGCCAGTAGTATAGGCGGGAGGAACCAAGAGACCCAGTACTTC	CASSIGGRNQETQYF
.	TRBV10-3	TRBJ1-3	.	TGTGCCTCCAGCCCCTCTGGAAACACCATATATTTT	CASSPSGNTIYF
once	TRBV11-1	TRBJ1-6	.	TGTGCCAGCAGCTCTGCCGACATGGGGAATTCACCCCTCCACTTT	CASSSADMGNSPLHF
.	TRBV5-4	TRBJ2-3	TRBD1	TGTGCCAGCAGCTTTCCCGGGACAGGGGGCACAGATACGCAGTATTTT	CASSFPGTGGTDTQYF
.	TRBV5-1	TRBJ2-5	TRBD2	TGCGCCAGCAGCTTGGGTGGTAGCGGGAGCGGTGAGACCCAGTACTTC	CASSLGGSGSGETQYF
.	TRBV7-6	TRBJ2-5	.	TGTGCCAGCAGCTTAAACTGGGGAATTGAGACCCAGTACTTC	CASSLNWGIETQYF
.	TRBV2	TRBJ1-2	TRBD1	TGTGCCAGCAGTCAGGACAGGGGGCTCAACTATGGCTACACCTTC	CASSQDRGLNYGYTF
.	TRBV29-1	TRBJ1-2	TRBD1	TGCAGCGTTCACCAGGGGGCGGGGTATGGCTACACCTTC	CSVHQGAGYGYTF
.	TRBV4-2	TRBJ1-6	.	TGTGCCAGCAGCCAGGTGACGGACAGAATGGGTAATTCACCCCTCCACTTT	CASSQVTDRMGNSPLHF
.	TRBV19	TRBJ2-3	.	TGTGCCAGTAGTTTGCAAGTGACTAGCACAGATACGCAGTATTTT	CASSLQVTSTDTQYF
.	TRBV7-2	TRBJ1-3	.	TGTGCCAGCAGCCCCGCGGGGGGTTCAACTGGAAACACCATATATTTT	CASSPAGGSTGNTIYF
.	TRBV5-1	TRBJ2-5	.	TGCGCCAGCAGCGTCGACAGCTTCCAAGAGACCCAGTACTTC	CASSVDSFQETQYF